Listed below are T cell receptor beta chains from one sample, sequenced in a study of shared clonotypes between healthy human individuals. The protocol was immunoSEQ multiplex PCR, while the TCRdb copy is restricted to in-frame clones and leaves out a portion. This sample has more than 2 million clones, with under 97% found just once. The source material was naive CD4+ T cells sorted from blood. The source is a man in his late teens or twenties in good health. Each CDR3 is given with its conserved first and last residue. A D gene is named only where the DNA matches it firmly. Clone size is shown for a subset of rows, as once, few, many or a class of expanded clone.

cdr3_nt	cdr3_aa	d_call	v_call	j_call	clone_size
TGCGCCAGCCGGACAGGGCATAATTCACCCCTCCACTTT	CASRTGHNSPLHF	TRBD1	TRBV10-2	TRBJ1-6	few
TGTGCCAGCAGCGGGGAAGGGGGAAACACCATATATTTT	CASSGEGGNTIYF	.	TRBV9	TRBJ1-3	once
TGTGCCATCAGTGACAGGGGCAGAAACACCATATATTTT	CAISDRGRNTIYF	.	TRBV10-3	TRBJ1-3	.
TGTGCCAGTAGTATATTTGCAGAGCGCCCGCCCCAGCATTTT	CASSIFAERPPQHF	.	TRBV19	TRBJ1-5	.
TGTGCCAGTAGTACTGGTTTCGCCTTCTACGAGCAGTACTTC	CASSTGFAFYEQYF	.	TRBV19	TRBJ2-7	.
TGTGCCAGAAGTGGCCGCGCCCAGTACTTC	CARSGRAQYF	.	TRBV10-3	TRBJ2-7	.
TGTGCCTGGGGGGGGACTAGCTCTGGAAACACCATATATTTT	CAWGGTSSGNTIYF	.	TRBV30	TRBJ1-3	.
TGTGCCACTACCGAGGGGGGGCTGGCTGGGGCCAACGTCCTGACTTTC	CATTEGGLAGANVLTF	.	TRBV5-4	TRBJ2-6	.
TGCGCCAGCGGGTTGGACAGACCAGAAGAGACCCAGTACTTC	CASGLDRPEETQYF	.	TRBV5-1	TRBJ2-5	.
TGTGCCAGCAGCCGTACAGTAGCAACTAATGAAAAACTGTTTTTT	CASSRTVATNEKLFF	.	TRBV11-2	TRBJ1-4	.
TGTGCCAGCAATCCAGGTCTCAACACTGAAGCTTTCTTT	CASNPGLNTEAFF	.	TRBV6-1	TRBJ1-1	.
TGCGCCAGCAGCTTGAGGGGAGAGACCCAGTACTTC	CASSLRGETQYF	.	TRBV5-1	TRBJ2-5	.
TGTGCCAGCAGCCTAACCGGGACAGGGTACGCACCCCTCCACTTT	CASSLTGTGYAPLHF	TRBD1	TRBV6-6	TRBJ1-6	.
TGTGCCAGTACCTCACTAGATCAGCCCCAGCATTTT	CASTSLDQPQHF	.	TRBV19	TRBJ1-5	few
TGTGCCAGCAGCGGACCCGGGACAGGGCGTACAGATACGCAGTATTTT	CASSGPGTGRTDTQYF	TRBD1	TRBV5-4	TRBJ2-3	.
TGTGCCAGTAGTCGCGCGAGCACAGATACGCAGTATTTT	CASSRASTDTQYF	.	TRBV19	TRBJ2-3	.
TGCGCCAGCAGCGCGCAGGGGGCGATGGAGACCCAGTACTTC	CASSAQGAMETQYF	TRBD1	TRBV10-1	TRBJ2-5	.
TGTGCCAGCAGCTTAGGACCGGGGGAGACCCAGTACTTC	CASSLGPGETQYF	.	TRBV7-2	TRBJ2-5	.
TGTGCCAGCAGCCTTTTTGACATAAACTCTGGAAACACCATATATTTT	CASSLFDINSGNTIYF	.	TRBV9	TRBJ1-3	.
TGTGCCAGCGCACTAGCGGGAGGGCCATTCACCGGGGAGCTGTTTTTT	CASALAGGPFTGELFF	TRBD2	TRBV18	TRBJ2-2	.
TGTGCCTGGGACGGGACAGGGGCTGGAAACACCATATATTTT	CAWDGTGAGNTIYF	TRBD1	TRBV30	TRBJ1-3	few
TGTGCCAGCAGTGAACGAGGGGGCACAGATACGCAGTATTTT	CASSERGGTDTQYF	.	TRBV6-1	TRBJ2-3	.
TGTGCCAGCAAATCGGGTGACACTGAAGCTTTCTTT	CASKSGDTEAFF	.	TRBV6-5	TRBJ1-1	.
TGCAGCGCAAAGGGGGACAGATCAACTAATGAAAAACTGTTTTTT	CSAKGDRSTNEKLFF	TRBD1	TRBV29-1	TRBJ1-4	.
TGTGCCAGCAGTCGACCAGAGAACACTGAAGCTTTCTTT	CASSRPENTEAFF	.	TRBV6-6	TRBJ1-1	.
TGCGCCAGCACCGGGACTAGCCACACCGGGGAGCTGTTTTTT	CASTGTSHTGELFF	TRBD2	TRBV4-1	TRBJ2-2	.
TGTGCCAGCAGCCCTACCTCGCCCTCGGGCGGTGAAAAACTGTTTTTT	CASSPTSPSGGEKLFF	.	TRBV7-9	TRBJ1-4	once
TGTGCCAGCAATCCAGATAGCACAGATACGCAGTATTTT	CASNPDSTDTQYF	.	TRBV2	TRBJ2-3	.
TGTGCCAGCAGCTTACTGTTCGCTGGGGGCGAGATAGGCAATCAGCCCCAGCATTTT	CASSLLFAGGEIGNQPQHF	.	TRBV7-3	TRBJ1-5	.
TGCGCCAGCAGCCAAGGGGCAGGGGGCAATCAGCCCCAGCATTTT	CASSQGAGGNQPQHF	.	TRBV4-1	TRBJ1-5	.
TGTGCCAGCAGTACGGGACAAGGACTCTCTGGGGCCAACGTCCTGACTTTC	CASSTGQGLSGANVLTF	.	TRBV2	TRBJ2-6	.
TGTGCCAGCAGTATCCAGGACAGGGGGTCGGAGCCCCAGCATTTT	CASSIQDRGSEPQHF	TRBD1	TRBV2	TRBJ1-5	once
TGCGCCAGCACTAGGGATAGCTCCTACAATGAGCAGTTCTTC	CASTRDSSYNEQFF	.	TRBV10-1	TRBJ2-1	.
TGTGCCAGCAGCGTAGCGCCTAGCTATATGACCGGGGAGCTGTTTTTT	CASSVAPSYMTGELFF	.	TRBV9	TRBJ2-2	few
TGTGCCAGCTCACCATACACAGATACGCAGTATTTT	CASSPYTDTQYF	.	TRBV18	TRBJ2-3	once
TGTGCCAGCAGCCAAACAGGGACTAGCGGGAACAATGAGCAGTTCTTC	CASSQTGTSGNNEQFF	TRBD2	TRBV7-2	TRBJ2-1	.
TGTGCCAGTAGGGACAGGGCCCGACAAGAGACCCAGTACTTC	CASRDRARQETQYF	TRBD1	TRBV19	TRBJ2-5	.
TGTGCCAGCACGGCGGGGGGGCCGGGCGGGGAGCTGTTTTTT	CASTAGGPGGELFF	TRBD2	TRBV7-2	TRBJ2-2	.
TGTGCCAGTAGTACAGGGGGACAGCCCCAGCATTTT	CASSTGGQPQHF	TRBD1	TRBV19	TRBJ1-5	.
TGTGCCAGCAGTGAAGCAGGGCGAAGCAATCAGCCCCAGCATTTT	CASSEAGRSNQPQHF	.	TRBV6-1	TRBJ1-5	.
TGTGCCAGTAGTACCTCCGGAAACACCGGGGAGCTGTTTTTT	CASSTSGNTGELFF	.	TRBV19	TRBJ2-2	few
TGTGCCAGCAGTGAATATTGGGTACTCACCCTTTTAGACAATGAGCAGTTCTTC	CASSEYWVLTLLDNEQFF	.	TRBV25-1	TRBJ2-1	.
TGCGCCAGCAGTGAGGGGGGAGACGGGCAGTACTTC	CASSEGGDGQYF	.	TRBV10-1	TRBJ2-7	.
TGTGCCAGCAGCTTTAGTTTTGGCCGGGGGGGCTACACTGAAGCTTTCTTT	CASSFSFGRGGYTEAFF	.	TRBV5-7	TRBJ1-1	.
TGCAGCGTTGAAAGACCTACAAACTATGGCTACACCTTC	CSVERPTNYGYTF	.	TRBV29-1	TRBJ1-2	.
TGTGCCAGCAGCCCCAGGGGGGGAACCTACAATGAGCAGTTCTTC	CASSPRGGTYNEQFF	.	TRBV7-2	TRBJ2-1	.
TGTGCCAGCAGCTTGGGTGACAGGGGGAATGGCTACACCTTC	CASSLGDRGNGYTF	TRBD1	TRBV5-6	TRBJ1-2	.
TGTGCCAGCAGTTTATCGGCAGGGCGGTTGCAAGAGACCCAGTACTTC	CASSLSAGRLQETQYF	.	TRBV27	TRBJ2-5	once
TGCGCCAGCAGCTTGGCCGCAGACAGGACGTCGGGGGAGCTGTTTTTT	CASSLAADRTSGELFF	.	TRBV5-1	TRBJ2-2	.
TGTGCCAGTAGTATAATGCAGGGGCCGAGCTCTGGAAACACCATATATTTT	CASSIMQGPSSGNTIYF	.	TRBV19	TRBJ1-3	.